This T cell receptor (beta chain) originates from a study of tumor and adjacent non-tumor tissue in lung cancer. A remark on this clonotype: The antigen remains unidentified. A much more abundant neighbour one base away suggests this may be a read error.

Three rounds of nested PCR, following a modified ARM-PCR protocol, produced the TCRbeta library. One entry per CDR3 protein results from TCRdb running MiXCR on the multiplex PCR reads. The data show some 200,000 distinct CDR3 sequences, with less than 80% seen just once and roughly a quarter held by the top ten. RNA was extracted from bulk tissue without any cell sorting. Per the germline V gene, CDR1 is DFQATT and CDR2 is SNEGSKA (reference sequence). With 6 bases removed from V and 4 bases from J, the gap between germline ends came to 18 bases. The CDR3 length is 15 residues. Study-wide results and caveats: Top 100 clones took a larger repertoire share in normal lung. Significantly higher TCR diversity was found in tumor than normal lung. Patients with more diverse tumor TCRs had worse survival.

The chain is built from TRBV20-1 and TRBJ1-4, with D maybe TRBD1 (6 bases). Sequencing was done on a sample of lung tumor tissue. This sequence was found in a man aged 55-75 years with non-small cell lung cancer. For the CDR3, the DNA is TGCAGTGCGGGGGGCGCGGCGCAGCTTAATGAAAAACTGTTTTTT. Translation: CSAGGAAQLNEKLFF.